The 14 T cell receptor beta chains listed next were all sequenced from one sample in a study of shared clonotypes between healthy human individuals. Measured with immunoSEQ multiplex PCR; TCRdb has only the in-frame clones, and not every one. This sample has about 960,000 clones; more than 75% occur once, and the top ten carry around 1.4%. The specimen was memory CD4+ T cells sorted from blood. Subset of the sample: CD45RA-negative fraction. These receptors originate from a man aged 18 to 35 in good health.

The chain uses TRBV6-5 and TRBJ1-6; D is uncertain. The CDR3 covers 16 residues. The germline gives CDR1 MNHEY, CDR2 SVGAGI. Trimming took 0 bases from V and 10 from J, leaving 16 bases between them. As DNA, the CDR3 is TGTGCCAGCAGTTACTCGTACCCCGAAAAAGGGTCACCCCTCCACTTT. It translates to CASSYSYPEKGSPLHF.

This sequence joins TRBV6-4 and TRBJ1-1; D not certain. CDR3 length: 14 residues. Germline lookup yields CDR1 MRHNA and CDR2 SNTAGT. V was cut by 2 bases and J by 4 bases, with 11 bases left in between. Here the CDR3 DNA reads TGTGCCAGCAGTGACCCGCAGCAGGCCACTGAAGCTTTCTTT. Amino acid sequence: CASSDPQQATEAFF.

J is TRBJ1-5 and V is TRBV5-1; a possible D gene is TRBD1 (5 bases). CDR1 is SGHRS and CDR2 is YFSETQ in the germline V gene. This CDR3 is 15 amino acids long. Trimming pared 2 bases from V and 4 bases from J, leaving 13 bases between. This CDR3 reads CASSLGAEGNQPQHF. In DNA, the CDR3 is TGCGCCAGCAGCTTAGGGGCAGAAGGTAATCAGCCCCAGCATTTT.

The rearrangement uses TRBV5-4 and TRBJ2-1; D unclear. The CDR3 is 12 residues long. The V gene lost 0 bases and the J gene lost 10 bases, with 8 bases spanning the gap. Germline V gives CDR1 SGHNT, CDR2 YYREEE (reference sequence). This chain's CDR3 is CASSLDTAEQFF. CDR3 nucleotide sequence: TGTGCCAGCAGCTTGGATACTGCAGAGCAGTTCTTC. The full variable domain, its missing parts supplied by reference TRBV5-4 and TRBJ2-1, is ETGVTQSPTHLIKTRGQQVTLRCSSQSGHNTVSWYQQALGQGPQFIFQYYREEENGRGNFPPRFSGLQFPNYSSELNVNALELDDSALYLCASSLDTAEQFFGPGTRLTVL.

V gene TRBV10-1 combines with J gene TRBJ2-7; TRBD2 is a possible D gene (6 bases). Per germline, CDR1 WNHNN and CDR2 SYGVQD (reference sequence). The CDR3 has 14 residues. Deletions cut 4 bases from V and 3 bases from J, with 13 bases between. The CDR3 DNA reads TGCGCCAGCAGTGTTTCGGGAGCCCTCTACGAGCAGTACTTC. Protein: CASSVSGALYEQYF.

This sequence joins TRBV18 and TRBJ1-2, with a possible D match to TRBD1 (5 bases). The CDR3 consists of 16 residues. V gave up 2 bases and J gave up 0 bases, with 13 bases separating them. Germline V gives CDR1 KGHSH, CDR2 LQKENI. CDR3 amino acids: CASSPRPGIPNYGYTF. The CDR3 DNA follows: TGTGCCAGCTCACCAAGACCAGGGATCCCTAACTATGGCTACACCTTC.

The rearrangement links TRBV6-1 to TRBJ1-3, with unresolved D. V was pared by 6 bases and J by 2 bases, with 14 bases between. Germline V lookup: CDR1 MNHNS, CDR2 SASEGT. The CDR3 consists of 15 residues. The CDR3: CASSIPRTAGNTIYF. The CDR3 coding sequence is TGTGCCAGCAGCATACCCAGGACCGCTGGAAACACCATATATTTT.

About this clone itself: This sample also contains other DNA sequences that code for the same CDR3. The V call is TRBV10-3, the J call TRBJ2-1; D is unresolved. CDR3 length: 12 amino acids. Trimming removed 0 bases from V and 8 bases from J, with 5 bases in between. Germline V gene data show CDR1 as ENHRY and CDR2 as SYGVKD. The CDR3 region has the DNA TGTGCCATCAGTGAGTCTCGAGATGAGCAGTTCTTC. Protein sequence: CAISESRDEQFF.

The chain couples TRBV18 to TRBJ2-5, with 7 nucleotides matching TRBD2. The V gene end was trimmed by 1 base and the J gene end by 2 bases; junction bases not matched to a gene: 4. The CDR3 is 15 amino acids. CDR1 is KGHSH, CDR2 LQKENI, per germline. The CDR3 DNA reads as TGTGCCAGCTCACCACAGCGCGGGGGTCAAGAGACCCAGTACTTC. Translation gives CASSPQRGGQETQYF.

Details on this clone: Other DNA sequences within the sample encode an identical CDR3. V is TRBV5-4 and J is TRBJ2-5; 7 nucleotides align to TRBD1. There are 13 residues in the CDR3. V shed 4 bases and J 2 bases; nucleotides not matched to a gene: 2. Per germline, CDR1 SGHNT and CDR2 YYREEE (reference sequence). CDR3 in amino acids: CASSRQGQETQYF. The CDR3 DNA reads as TGTGCCAGCAGCCGACAGGGTCAAGAGACCCAGTACTTC.

The chain combines TRBV6-1 with TRBJ2-7; D perhaps matches TRBD2 (5 bases). This CDR3 contains 13 residues. V shed 5 bases and J shed 4 bases, with 12 bases lying between them. Germline V CDR1 and CDR2: MNHNS, SASEGT. The CDR3 reads CASSRTRFYEQYF. The CDR3 DNA sequence: TGTGCCAGCAGTCGAACTAGATTTTACGAGCAGTACTTC.

This chain links TRBV7-9 with TRBJ1-2; D is unresolved. Trimming took 4 bases from V and 2 from J, leaving 8 bases between them. Germline CDR1 SEHNR, CDR2 FQNEAQ (reference sequence). The CDR3 extends over 13 amino acids. The CDR3 sequence: CASSSAPNYGYTF. The CDR3 DNA is TGTGCCAGCAGCTCGGCCCCGAACTATGGCTACACCTTC.

The chain carries TRBV27 and TRBJ1-5; possible D gene TRBD1, 6 bases. Trimming took 3 bases from V and 4 from J, leaving 10 bases between them. Germline values: CDR1 MNHEY, CDR2 SMNVEV (reference sequence). The CDR3 has 14 residues. This CDR3 is CASSFRQGNQPQHF. The DNA of the CDR3 is TGTGCCAGCAGTTTTAGGCAGGGGAATCAGCCCCAGCATTTT.

The chain links TRBV18 to TRBJ1-1; D gene uncertain. CDR3 size: 13 residues. The V end lost 2 bases, the J end lost 2 bases, and 6 bases lay between the germline ends. The V gene's germline CDR1 is KGHSH and CDR2 LQKENI. The CDR3 is CASSPTFNTEAFF. The CDR3 coding sequence is TGTGCCAGCTCACCAACGTTCAACACTGAAGCTTTCTTT.